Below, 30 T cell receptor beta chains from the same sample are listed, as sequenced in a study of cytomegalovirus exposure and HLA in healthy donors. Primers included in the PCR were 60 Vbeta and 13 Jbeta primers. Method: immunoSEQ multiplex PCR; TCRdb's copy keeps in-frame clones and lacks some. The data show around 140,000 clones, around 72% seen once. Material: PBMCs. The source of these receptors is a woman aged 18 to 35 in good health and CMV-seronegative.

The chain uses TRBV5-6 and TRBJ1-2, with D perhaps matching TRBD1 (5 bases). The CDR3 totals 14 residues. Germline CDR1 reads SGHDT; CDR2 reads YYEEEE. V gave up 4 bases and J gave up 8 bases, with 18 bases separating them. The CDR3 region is CASSPPTATGGYTF. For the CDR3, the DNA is TGTGCCAGCAGCCCCCCGACAGCTACAGGAGGCTACACCTTC. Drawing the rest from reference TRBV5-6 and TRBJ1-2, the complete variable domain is DAGVTQSPTHLIKTRGQQVTLRCSPKSGHDTVSWYQQALGQGPQFIFQYYEEEERQRGNFPDRFSGHQFPNYSSELNVNALLLGDSALYLCASSPPTATGGYTFGSGTRLTVV.

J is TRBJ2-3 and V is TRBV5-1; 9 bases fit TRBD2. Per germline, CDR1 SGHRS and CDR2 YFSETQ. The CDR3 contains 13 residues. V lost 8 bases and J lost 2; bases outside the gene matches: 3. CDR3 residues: CASRLAVTDTQYF. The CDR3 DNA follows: TGCGCCAGTCGACTAGCGGTCACAGATACGCAGTATTTT.

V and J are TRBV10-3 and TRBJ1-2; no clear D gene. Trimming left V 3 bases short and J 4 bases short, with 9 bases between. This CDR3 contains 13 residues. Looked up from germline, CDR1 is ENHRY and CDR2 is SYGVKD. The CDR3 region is CAISEYGPYGYTF. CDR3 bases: TGTGCCATCAGTGAATACGGTCCCTATGGCTACACCTTC.

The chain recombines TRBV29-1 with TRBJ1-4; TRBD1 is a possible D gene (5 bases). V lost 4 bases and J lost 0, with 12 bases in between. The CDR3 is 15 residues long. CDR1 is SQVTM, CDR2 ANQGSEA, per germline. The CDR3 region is CSVVNRRATNEKLFF. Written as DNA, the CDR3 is TGCAGCGTTGTAAACAGGCGAGCAACTAATGAAAAACTGTTTTTT.

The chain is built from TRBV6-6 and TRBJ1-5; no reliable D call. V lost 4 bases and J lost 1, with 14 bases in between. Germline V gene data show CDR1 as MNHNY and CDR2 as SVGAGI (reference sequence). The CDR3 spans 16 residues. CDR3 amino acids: CASSSLGERSNQPQHF. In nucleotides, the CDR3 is TGTGCCAGCAGTTCCTTAGGAGAAAGGAGCAATCAGCCCCAGCATTTT.

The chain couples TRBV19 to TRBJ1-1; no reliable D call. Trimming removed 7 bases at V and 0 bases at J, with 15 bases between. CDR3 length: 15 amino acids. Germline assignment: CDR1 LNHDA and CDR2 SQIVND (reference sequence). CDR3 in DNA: TGTGCCAGTACTAAGAGCCCGGGTTTGAACACTGAAGCTTTCTTT. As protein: CASTKSPGLNTEAFF.

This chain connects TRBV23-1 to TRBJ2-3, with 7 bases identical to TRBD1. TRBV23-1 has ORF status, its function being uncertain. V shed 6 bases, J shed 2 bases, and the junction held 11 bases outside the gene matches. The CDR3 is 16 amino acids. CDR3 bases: TGCGCCAGCAGCCAAGGGACAGCAAAATTCACAGATACGCAGTATTTT. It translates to CASSQGTAKFTDTQYF.

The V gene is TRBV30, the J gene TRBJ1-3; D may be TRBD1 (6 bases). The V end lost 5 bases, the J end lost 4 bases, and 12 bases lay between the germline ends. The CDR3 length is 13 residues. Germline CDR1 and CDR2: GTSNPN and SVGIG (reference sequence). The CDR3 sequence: CAWRCRGGNTIYF. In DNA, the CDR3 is TGTGCCTGGCGCTGTAGGGGGGGAAACACCATATATTTT. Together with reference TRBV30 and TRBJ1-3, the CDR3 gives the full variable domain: SQTIHQWPATLVQPVGSPLSLECTVEGTSNPNLYWYRQAAGRGLQLLFYSVGIGQISSEVPQNLSASRPQDRQFILSSKKLLLSDSGFYLCAWRCRGGNTIYFGEGSWLTVV.

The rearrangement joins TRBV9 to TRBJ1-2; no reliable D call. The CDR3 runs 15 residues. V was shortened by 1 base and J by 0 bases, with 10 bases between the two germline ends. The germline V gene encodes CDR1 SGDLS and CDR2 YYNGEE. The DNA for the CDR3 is TGTGCCAGCAGCGTATCCACAGTCGCTAACTATGGCTACACCTTC. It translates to CASSVSTVANYGYTF.

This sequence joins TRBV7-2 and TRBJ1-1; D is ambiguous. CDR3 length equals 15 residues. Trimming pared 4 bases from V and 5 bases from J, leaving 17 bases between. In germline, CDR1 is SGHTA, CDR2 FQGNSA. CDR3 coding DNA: TGTGCCAGCAGCTCCCGCCAGATTGACACAACTGAAGCTTTCTTT. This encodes CASSSRQIDTTEAFF.

DNA of the CDR3: TGTGCCAGTACACCCGGGGCGGGGGTAGAGACCCAGTACTTC. Translating gives CASTPGAGVETQYF. The chain joins TRBV19 to TRBJ2-5; 7 bases align to TRBD2. Germline CDR1 and CDR2: LNHDA and SQIVND (reference sequence). This CDR3 has 14 residues. The ends lost 7 bases at V and 4 bases at J; junction bases unmatched: 9.

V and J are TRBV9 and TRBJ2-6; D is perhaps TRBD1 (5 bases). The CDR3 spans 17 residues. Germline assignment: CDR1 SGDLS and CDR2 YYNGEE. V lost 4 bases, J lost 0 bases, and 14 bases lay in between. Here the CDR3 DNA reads TGTGCCAGCAGCCCGTCGACAGCGTCCTCTGGGGCCAACGTCCTGACTTTC. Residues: CASSPSTASSGANVLTF.

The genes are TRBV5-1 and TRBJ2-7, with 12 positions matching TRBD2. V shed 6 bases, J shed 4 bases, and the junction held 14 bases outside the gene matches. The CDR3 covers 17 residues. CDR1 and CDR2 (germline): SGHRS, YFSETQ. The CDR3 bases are TGCGCCAGCATCGGAGGCCTAGCGGGAGGGCCCTCGTACGAGCAGTACTTC. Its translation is CASIGGLAGGPSYEQYF.

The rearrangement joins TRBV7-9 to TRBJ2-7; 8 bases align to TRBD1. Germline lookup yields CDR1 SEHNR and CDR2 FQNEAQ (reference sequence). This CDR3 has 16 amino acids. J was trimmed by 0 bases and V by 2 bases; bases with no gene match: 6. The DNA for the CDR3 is TGTGCCAGCAGCTTAACAGACAGGGGTAGCTCCTACGAGCAGTACTTC. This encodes CASSLTDRGSSYEQYF. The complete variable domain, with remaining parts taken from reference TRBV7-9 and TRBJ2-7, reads DTGVSQNPRHKITKRGQNVTFRCDPISEHNRLYWYRQTLGQGPEFLTYFQNEAQLEKSRLLSDRFSAERPKGSFSTLEIQRTEQGDSAMYLCASSLTDRGSSYEQYFGPGTRLTVT.

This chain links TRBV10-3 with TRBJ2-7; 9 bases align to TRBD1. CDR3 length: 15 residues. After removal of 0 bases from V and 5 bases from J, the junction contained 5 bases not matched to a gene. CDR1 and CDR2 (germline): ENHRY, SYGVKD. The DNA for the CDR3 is TGTGCCATCAGTGAGTCCGCGGGACAGGGTCACGAGCAGTACTTC. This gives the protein CAISESAGQGHEQYF.

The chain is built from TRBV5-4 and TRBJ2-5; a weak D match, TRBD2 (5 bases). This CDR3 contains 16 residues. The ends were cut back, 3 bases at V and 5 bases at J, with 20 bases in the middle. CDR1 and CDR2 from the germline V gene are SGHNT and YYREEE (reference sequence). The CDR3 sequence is CASSSNPEAGGETQYF. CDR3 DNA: TGTGCCAGCAGCTCCAACCCGGAGGCCGGTGGGGAGACCCAGTACTTC.

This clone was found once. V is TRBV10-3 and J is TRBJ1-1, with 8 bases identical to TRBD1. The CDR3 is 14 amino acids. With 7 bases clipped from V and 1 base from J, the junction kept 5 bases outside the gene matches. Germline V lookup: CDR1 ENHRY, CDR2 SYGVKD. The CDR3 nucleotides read TGTGCCATCACCCAGACAGGGGCGAACACTGAAGCTTTCTTT. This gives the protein CAITQTGANTEAFF.

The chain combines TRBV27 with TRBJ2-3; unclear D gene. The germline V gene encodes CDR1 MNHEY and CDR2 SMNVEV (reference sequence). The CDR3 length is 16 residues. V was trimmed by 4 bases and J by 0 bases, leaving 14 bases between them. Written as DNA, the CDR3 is TGTGCCAGCAGTTCGAAACTTTTACCTAGCACAGATACGCAGTATTTT. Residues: CASSSKLLPSTDTQYF.

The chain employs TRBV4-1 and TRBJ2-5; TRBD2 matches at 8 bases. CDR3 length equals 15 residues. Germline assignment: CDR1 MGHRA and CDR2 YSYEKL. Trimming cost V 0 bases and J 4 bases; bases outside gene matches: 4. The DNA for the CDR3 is TGCGCCAGCAGCCAAGATCGTGCGGGAGGAGAGACCCAGTACTTC. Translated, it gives CASSQDRAGGETQYF.

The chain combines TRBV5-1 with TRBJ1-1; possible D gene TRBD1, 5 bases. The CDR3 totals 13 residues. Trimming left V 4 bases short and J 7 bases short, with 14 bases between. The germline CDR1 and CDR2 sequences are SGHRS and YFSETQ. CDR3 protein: CASSPGRGGEAFF. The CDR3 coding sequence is TGCGCCAGCAGCCCGGGGAGGGGTGGTGAAGCTTTCTTT.

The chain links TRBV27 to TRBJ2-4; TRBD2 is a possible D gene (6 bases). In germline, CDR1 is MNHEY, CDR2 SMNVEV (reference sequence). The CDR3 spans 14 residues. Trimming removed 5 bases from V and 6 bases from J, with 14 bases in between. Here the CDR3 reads CASSPGGEANIQYF. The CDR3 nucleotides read TGTGCCAGCAGTCCCGGAGGGGAAGCAAACATTCAGTACTTC.

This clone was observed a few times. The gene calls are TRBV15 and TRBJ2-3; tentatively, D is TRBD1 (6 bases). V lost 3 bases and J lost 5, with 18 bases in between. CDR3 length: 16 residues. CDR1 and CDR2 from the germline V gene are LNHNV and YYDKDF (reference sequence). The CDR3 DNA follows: TGTGCCACCAGCAGGGGGGCAGGGGATCGGGGAGATACGCAGTATTTT. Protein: CATSRGAGDRGDTQYF.

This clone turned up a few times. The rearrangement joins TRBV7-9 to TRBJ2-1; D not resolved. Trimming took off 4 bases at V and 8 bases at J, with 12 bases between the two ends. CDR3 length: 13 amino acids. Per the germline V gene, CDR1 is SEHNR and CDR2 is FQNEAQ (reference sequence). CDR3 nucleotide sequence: TGTGCCAGCAGCTCTCCAATGAGCGATGAGCAGTTCTTC. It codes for CASSSPMSDEQFF.

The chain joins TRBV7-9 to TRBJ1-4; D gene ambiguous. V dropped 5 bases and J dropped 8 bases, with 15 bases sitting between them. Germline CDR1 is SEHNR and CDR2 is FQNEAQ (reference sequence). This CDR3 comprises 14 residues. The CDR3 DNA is TGTGCCAGCAGCCTCGGACGATCGGGGGAAAAACTGTTTTTT. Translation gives CASSLGRSGEKLFF. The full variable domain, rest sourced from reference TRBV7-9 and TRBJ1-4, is DTGVSQNPRHKITKRGQNVTFRCDPISEHNRLYWYRQTLGQGPEFLTYFQNEAQLEKSRLLSDRFSAERPKGSFSTLEIQRTEQGDSAMYLCASSLGRSGEKLFFGSGTQLSVL.

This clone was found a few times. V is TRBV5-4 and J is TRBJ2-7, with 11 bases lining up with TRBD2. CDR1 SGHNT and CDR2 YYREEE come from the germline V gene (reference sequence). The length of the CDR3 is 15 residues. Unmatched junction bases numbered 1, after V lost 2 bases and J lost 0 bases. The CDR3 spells CASSLGTSGSYEQYF. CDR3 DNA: TGTGCCAGCAGCTTAGGGACTAGCGGCTCCTACGAGCAGTACTTC. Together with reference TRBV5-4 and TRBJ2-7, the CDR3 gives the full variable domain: ETGVTQSPTHLIKTRGQQVTLRCSSQSGHNTVSWYQQALGQGPQFIFQYYREEENGRGNFPPRFSGLQFPNYSSELNVNALELDDSALYLCASSLGTSGSYEQYFGPGTRLTVT.

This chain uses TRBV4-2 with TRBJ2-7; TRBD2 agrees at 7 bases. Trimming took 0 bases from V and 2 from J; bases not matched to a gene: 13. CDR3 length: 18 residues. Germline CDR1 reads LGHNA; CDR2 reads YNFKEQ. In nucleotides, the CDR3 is TGTGCCAGCAGCCAAGAAGGCGCTAGCGGTAACTTAGCCTACGAGCAGTACTTC. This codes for CASSQEGASGNLAYEQYF.

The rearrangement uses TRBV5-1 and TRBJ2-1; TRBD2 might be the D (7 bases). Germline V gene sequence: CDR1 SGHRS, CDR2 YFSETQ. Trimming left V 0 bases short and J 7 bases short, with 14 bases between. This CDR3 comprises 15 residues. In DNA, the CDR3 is TGCGCCAGCAGCTTGGATCGGGGGGCACTGAATGAGCAGTTCTTC. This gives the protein CASSLDRGALNEQFF.

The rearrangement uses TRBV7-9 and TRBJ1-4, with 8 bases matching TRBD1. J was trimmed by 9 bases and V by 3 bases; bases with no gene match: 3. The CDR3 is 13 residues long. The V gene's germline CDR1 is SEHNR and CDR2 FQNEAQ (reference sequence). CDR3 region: CASSFRQGKKLFF. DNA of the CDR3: TGTGCCAGCAGCTTCCGACAGGGGAAAAAACTGTTTTTT. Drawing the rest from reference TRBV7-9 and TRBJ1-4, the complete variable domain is DTGVSQNPRHKITKRGQNVTFRCDPISEHNRLYWYRQTLGQGPEFLTYFQNEAQLEKSRLLSDRFSAERPKGSFSTLEIQRTEQGDSAMYLCASSFRQGKKLFFGSGTQLSVL.

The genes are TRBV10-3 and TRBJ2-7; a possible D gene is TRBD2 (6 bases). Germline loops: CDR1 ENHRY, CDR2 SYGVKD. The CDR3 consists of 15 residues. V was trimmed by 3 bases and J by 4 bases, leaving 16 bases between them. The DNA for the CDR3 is TGTGCCATCAGTGAAGGGGTTAGCGGATCTTACGAGCAGTACTTC. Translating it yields CAISEGVSGSYEQYF.

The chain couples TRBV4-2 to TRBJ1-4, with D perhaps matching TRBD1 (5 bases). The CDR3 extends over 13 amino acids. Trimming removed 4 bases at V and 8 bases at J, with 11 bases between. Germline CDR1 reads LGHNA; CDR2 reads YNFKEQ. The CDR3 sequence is CASSPSGDEKLFF. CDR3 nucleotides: TGTGCCAGCAGCCCCTCGGGGGACGAAAAACTGTTTTTT.